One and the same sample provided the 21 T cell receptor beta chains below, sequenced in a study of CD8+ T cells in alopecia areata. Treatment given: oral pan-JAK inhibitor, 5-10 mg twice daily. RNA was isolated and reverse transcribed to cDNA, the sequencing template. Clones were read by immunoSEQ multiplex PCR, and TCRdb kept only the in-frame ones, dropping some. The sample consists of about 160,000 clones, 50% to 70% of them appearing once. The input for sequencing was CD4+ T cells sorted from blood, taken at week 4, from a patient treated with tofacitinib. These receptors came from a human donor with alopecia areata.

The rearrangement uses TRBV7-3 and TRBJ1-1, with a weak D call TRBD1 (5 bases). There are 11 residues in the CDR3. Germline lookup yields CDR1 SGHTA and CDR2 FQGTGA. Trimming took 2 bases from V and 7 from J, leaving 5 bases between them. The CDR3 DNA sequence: TGTGCCAGCAGCTTACAGGGTGAAGCTTTCTTT. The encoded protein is CASSLQGEAFF.

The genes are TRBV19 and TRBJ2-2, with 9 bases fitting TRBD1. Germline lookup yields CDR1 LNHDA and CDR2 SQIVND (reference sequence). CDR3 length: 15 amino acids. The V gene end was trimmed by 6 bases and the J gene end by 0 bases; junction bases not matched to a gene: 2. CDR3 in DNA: TGTGCCAGTAGGACAGGGGGAGCGAACACCGGGGAGCTGTTTTTT. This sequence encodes CASRTGGANTGELFF.

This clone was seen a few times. Here the CDR3 reads CSVEVNTEAFF. In DNA form, the CDR3 reads TGCAGCGTTGAGGTGAACACTGAAGCTTTCTTT. The V gene is TRBV29-1, the J gene TRBJ1-1; no firm D call. Between the trimmed V and J ends, which lost 3 bases and 0 bases, there was a span of 2 bases. The CDR3 is made up of 11 amino acids. CDR1 is SQVTM, CDR2 ANQGSEA, per germline. The full variable domain, with the rest looked up from reference TRBV29-1 and TRBJ1-1, is SAVISQKPSRDICQRGTSLTIQCQVDSQVTMMFWYRQQPGQSLTLIATANQGSEATYESGFVIDKFPISRPNLTFSTLTVSNMSPEDSSIYLCSVEVNTEAFFGQGTRLTVV.

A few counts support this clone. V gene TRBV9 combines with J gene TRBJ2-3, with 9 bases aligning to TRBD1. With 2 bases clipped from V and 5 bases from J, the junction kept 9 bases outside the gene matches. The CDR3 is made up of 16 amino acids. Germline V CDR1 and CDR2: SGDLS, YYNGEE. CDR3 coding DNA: TGTGCCAGCAGCGTTAACCCGGGACAGGGTTTAGATACGCAGTATTTT. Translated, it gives CASSVNPGQGLDTQYF.

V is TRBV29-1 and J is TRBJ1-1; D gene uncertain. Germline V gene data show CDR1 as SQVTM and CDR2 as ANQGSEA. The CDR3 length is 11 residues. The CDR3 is CSSGRNTEAFF. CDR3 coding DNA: TGCAGTTCTGGAAGGAACACTGAAGCTTTCTTT.

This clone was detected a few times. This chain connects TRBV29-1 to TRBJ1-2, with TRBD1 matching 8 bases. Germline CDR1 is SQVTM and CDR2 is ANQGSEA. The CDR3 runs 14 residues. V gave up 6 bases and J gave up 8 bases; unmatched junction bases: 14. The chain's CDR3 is CSVRSDDRGRGYTF. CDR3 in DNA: TGCAGCGTGCGGAGTGACGACAGGGGCAGGGGCTACACCTTC. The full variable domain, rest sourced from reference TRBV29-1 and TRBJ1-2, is SAVISQKPSRDICQRGTSLTIQCQVDSQVTMMFWYRQQPGQSLTLIATANQGSEATYESGFVIDKFPISRPNLTFSTLTVSNMSPEDSSIYLCSVRSDDRGRGYTFGSGTRLTVV.

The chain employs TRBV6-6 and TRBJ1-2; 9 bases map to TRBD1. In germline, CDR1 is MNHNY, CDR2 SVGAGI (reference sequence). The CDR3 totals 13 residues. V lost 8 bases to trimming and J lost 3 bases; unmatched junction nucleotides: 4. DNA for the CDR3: TGTGCCAGCCTTACAGGGGGCGACTATGGCTACACCTTC. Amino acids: CASLTGGDYGYTF.

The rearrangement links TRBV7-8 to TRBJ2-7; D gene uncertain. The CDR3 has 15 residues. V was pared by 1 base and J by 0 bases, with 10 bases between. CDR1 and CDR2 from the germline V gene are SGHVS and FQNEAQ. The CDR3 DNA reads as TGTGCCAGCAGCTTAGGTCGGGCGAGCTCCTACGAGCAGTACTTC. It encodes CASSLGRASSYEQYF.

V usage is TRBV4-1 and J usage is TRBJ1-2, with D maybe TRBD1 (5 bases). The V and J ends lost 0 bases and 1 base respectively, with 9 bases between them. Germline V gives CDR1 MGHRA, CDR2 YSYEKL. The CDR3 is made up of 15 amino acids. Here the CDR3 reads CASSQDGGLNYGYTF. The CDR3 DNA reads TGCGCCAGCAGCCAAGACGGGGGACTTAACTATGGCTACACCTTC.

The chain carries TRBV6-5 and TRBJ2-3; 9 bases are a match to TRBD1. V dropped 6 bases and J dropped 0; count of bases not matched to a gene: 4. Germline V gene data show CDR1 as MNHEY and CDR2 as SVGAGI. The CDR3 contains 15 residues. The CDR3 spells CASRRTGASTDTQYF. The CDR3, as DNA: TGTGCCAGCAGGCGGACAGGGGCCAGCACAGATACGCAGTATTTT.

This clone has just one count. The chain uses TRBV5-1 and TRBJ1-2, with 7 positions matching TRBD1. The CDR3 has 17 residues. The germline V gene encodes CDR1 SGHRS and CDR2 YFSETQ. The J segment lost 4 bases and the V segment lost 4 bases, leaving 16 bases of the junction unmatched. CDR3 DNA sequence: TGCGCCAGCAGCACCCGGGACAGATCTCAAAGTGGCTATGGCTACACCTTC. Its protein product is CASSTRDRSQSGYGYTF.

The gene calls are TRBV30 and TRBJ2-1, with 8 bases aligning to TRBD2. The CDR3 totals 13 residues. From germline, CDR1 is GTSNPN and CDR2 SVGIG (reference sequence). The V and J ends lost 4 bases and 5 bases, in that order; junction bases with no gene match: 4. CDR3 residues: CAWMGSGNNEQFF. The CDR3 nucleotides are TGTGCCTGGATGGGTAGCGGGAACAATGAGCAGTTCTTC.

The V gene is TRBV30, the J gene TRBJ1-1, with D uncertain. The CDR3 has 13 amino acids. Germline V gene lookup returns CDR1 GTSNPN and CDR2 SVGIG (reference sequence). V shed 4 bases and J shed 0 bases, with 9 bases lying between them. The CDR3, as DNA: TGTGCCTGGAAGAGCGGCATGAACACTGAAGCTTTCTTT. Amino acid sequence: CAWKSGMNTEAFF. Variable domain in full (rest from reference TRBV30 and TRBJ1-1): SQTIHQWPATLVQPVGSPLSLECTVEGTSNPNLYWYRQAAGRGLQLLFYSVGIGQISSEVPQNLSASRPQDRQFILSSKKLLLSDSGFYLCAWKSGMNTEAFFGQGTRLTVV.

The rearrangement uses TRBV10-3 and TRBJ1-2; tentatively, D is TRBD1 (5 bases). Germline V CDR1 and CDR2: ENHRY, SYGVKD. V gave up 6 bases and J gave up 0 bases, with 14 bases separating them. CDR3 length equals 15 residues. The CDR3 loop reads CAISSPDTSNYGYTF. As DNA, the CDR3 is TGTGCCATCAGCTCCCCGGACACTTCTAACTATGGCTACACCTTC.

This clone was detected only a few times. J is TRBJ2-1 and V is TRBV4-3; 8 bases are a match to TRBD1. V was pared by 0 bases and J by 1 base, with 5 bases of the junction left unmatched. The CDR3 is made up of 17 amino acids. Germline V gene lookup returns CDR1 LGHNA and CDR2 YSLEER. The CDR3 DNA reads TGCGCCAGCAGCCAAGATTGGCGGGACAGGTCCTACAATGAGCAGTTCTTC. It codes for CASSQDWRDRSYNEQFF.

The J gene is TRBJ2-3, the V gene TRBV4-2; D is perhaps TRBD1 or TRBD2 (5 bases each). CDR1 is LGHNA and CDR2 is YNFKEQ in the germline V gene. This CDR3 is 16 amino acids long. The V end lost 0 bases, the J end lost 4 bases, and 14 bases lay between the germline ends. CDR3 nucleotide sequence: TGTGCCAGCAGCCAAGATATCACAGGAGGTTCAGATACGCAGTATTTT. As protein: CASSQDITGGSDTQYF.

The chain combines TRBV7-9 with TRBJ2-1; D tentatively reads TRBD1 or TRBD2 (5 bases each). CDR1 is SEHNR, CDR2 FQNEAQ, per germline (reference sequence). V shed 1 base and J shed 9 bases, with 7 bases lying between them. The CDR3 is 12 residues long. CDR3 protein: CASSLGGSEQFF. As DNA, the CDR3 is TGTGCCAGCAGCTTAGGGGGGTCTGAGCAGTTCTTC.

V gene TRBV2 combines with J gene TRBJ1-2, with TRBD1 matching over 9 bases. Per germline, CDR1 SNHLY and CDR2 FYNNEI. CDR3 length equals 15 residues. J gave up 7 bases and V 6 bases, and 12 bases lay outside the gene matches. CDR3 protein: CASSLGGQGGFGYTF. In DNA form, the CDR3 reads TGTGCCAGCAGCCTGGGGGGACAGGGAGGATTTGGCTACACCTTC.

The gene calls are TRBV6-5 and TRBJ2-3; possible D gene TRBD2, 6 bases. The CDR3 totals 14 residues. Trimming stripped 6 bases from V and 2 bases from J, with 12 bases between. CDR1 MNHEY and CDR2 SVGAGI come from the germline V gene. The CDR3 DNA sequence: TGTGCCAGCAGGACCGGACTAATCACAGATACGCAGTATTTT. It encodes CASRTGLITDTQYF.

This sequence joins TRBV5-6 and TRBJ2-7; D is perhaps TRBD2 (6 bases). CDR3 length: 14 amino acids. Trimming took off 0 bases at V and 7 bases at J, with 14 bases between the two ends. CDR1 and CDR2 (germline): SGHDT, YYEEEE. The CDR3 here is CASSLVTRSGEQYF. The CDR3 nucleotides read TGTGCCAGCAGCTTGGTCACACGAAGCGGGGAGCAGTACTTC.

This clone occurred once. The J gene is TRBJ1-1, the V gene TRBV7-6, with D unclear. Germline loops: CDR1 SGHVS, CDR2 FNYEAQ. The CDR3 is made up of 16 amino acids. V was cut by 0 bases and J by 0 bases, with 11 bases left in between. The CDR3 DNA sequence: TGTGCCAGCAGCTTAGCCTTTGGTCAGCTGAACACTGAAGCTTTCTTT. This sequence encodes CASSLAFGQLNTEAFF.